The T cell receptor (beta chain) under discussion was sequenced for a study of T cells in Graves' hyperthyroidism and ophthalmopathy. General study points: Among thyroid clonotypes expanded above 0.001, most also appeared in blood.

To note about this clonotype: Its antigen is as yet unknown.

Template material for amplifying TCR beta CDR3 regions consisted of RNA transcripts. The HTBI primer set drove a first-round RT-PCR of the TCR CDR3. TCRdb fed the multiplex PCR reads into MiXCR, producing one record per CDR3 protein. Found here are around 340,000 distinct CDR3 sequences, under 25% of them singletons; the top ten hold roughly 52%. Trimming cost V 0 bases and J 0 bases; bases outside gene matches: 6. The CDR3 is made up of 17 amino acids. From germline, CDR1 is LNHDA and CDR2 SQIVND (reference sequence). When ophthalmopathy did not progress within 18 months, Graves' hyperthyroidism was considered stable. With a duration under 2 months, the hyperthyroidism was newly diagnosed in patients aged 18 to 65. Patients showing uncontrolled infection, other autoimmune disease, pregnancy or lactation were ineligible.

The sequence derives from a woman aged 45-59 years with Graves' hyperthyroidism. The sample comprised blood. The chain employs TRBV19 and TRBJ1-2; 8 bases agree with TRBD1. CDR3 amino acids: CASSIDRGDRTNYGYTF. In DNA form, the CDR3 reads TGTGCCAGTAGTATAGATCGTGGGGACAGGACTAACTATGGCTACACCTTC.